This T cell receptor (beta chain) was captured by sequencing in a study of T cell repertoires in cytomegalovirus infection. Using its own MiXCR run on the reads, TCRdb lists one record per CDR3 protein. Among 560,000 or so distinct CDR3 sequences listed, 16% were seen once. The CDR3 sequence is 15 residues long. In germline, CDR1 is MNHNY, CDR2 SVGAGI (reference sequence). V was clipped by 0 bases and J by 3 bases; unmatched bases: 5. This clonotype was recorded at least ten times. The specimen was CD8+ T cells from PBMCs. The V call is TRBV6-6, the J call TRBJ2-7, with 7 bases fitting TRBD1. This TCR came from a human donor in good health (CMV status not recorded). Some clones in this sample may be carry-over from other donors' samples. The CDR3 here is CASSYSSGGNYEQYF. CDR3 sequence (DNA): TGTGCCAGCAGTTACTCGTCAGGGGGTAACTACGAGCAGTACTTC.